This T cell receptor beta chain emerged from a study of OX40 agonist ivuxolimab in advanced cancers. Study details: Ivuxolimab was administered intravenously to patients at 0.01 to 10 mg/kg every 2 weeks. Eligibility rules accepted prior anti-PD-1, anti-PD-L1 or anti-CTLA-4 therapy, and 35% to 45% had some.

Sequencing used immunoSEQ multiplex PCR; TCRdb keeps in-frame clones, though not all of them. Altogether fewer than 90,000 clones are present, roughly 88% being singletons, with the ten largest covering about 2.1%. General study findings and limits: The CD4+ and CD8+ T cells in the blood had expanded clonally by week 6 at 0.1 to 3.0 mg/kg. The study found that CD8+ T cells averaged more expanded clones than CD4+.

On this clone itself: Its specificity is unknown.

The TCR originated in an adult with an advanced solid tumor such as melanoma, head and neck, liver or kidney cancer. The input for sequencing was CD4+ or CD8+ T cells sorted from blood, taken in a trial of the OX40 agonist ivuxolimab.

The CDR3 here is CASSFSGRGNIQYF. The CDR3 DNA sequence: TGTGCCAGCAGTTTTAGCGGGAGGGGGAACATTCAGTACTTC. This sequence joins TRBV11-2 and TRBJ2-4; TRBD2 matches at 11 bases. Germline V gene sequence: CDR1 SGHAT, CDR2 FQNNGV. Losses at the gene ends were 6 bases for V and 7 bases for J; bases not matched to a gene: 5. The CDR3 spans 14 residues.